This TCR beta chain was documented in a study of cytomegalovirus exposure and HLA in healthy donors. The CDR3 length is 15 residues. The V gene end was trimmed by 7 bases and the J gene end by 3 bases; junction bases not matched to a gene: 7. Looked up from germline, CDR1 is MNHNS and CDR2 is SASEGT. Amplification used 60 Vbeta primers and 13 Jbeta primers. Only in-frame clones appear in the TCRdb table, and some are missing; sequencing was by immunoSEQ multiplex PCR. Of around 130,000 clones listed, roughly three quarters are singletons. The rearrangement links TRBV6-1 to TRBJ1-5; 9 nucleotides align to TRBD1. Sequenced input: PBMCs. The sequence was collected from a woman aged 55 to 70 in good health and CMV-seronegative. As DNA, the CDR3 is TGTGCCAGCATAAAGGACAGGGGTATCAATCAGCCCCAGCATTTT. It translates to CASIKDRGINQPQHF.